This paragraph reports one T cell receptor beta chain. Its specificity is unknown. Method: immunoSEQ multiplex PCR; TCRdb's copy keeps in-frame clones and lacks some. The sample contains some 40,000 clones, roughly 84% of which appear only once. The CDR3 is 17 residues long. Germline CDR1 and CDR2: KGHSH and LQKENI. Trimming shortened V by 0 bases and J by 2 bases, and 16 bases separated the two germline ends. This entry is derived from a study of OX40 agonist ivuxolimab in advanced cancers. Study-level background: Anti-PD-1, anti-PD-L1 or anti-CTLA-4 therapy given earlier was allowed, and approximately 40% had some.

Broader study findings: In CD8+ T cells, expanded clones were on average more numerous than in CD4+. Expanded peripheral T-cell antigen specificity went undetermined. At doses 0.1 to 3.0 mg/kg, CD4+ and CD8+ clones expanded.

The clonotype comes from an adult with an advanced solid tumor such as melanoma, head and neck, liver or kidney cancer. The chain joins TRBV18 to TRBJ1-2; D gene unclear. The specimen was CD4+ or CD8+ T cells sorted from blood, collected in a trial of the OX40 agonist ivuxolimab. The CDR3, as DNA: TGTGCCAGCTCACCACCAACGGAGTTAATGGCGAACTATGGCTACACCTTC. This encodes CASSPPTELMANYGYTF.